A selection of T cell receptor beta chains follows, all from one sample in a study of OX40 agonist ivuxolimab in advanced cancers. Libraries were prepared by immunoSEQ multiplex PCR; TCRdb keeps only in-frame clonotypes and omits some of them. The repertoire holds under 80,000 clones, with 86% as singletons. Here the sequenced sample was CD4+ or CD8+ T cells sorted from blood, taken in a trial of the OX40 agonist ivuxolimab. These receptors were taken from an adult with an advanced solid tumor such as melanoma, head and neck, liver or kidney cancer. Each CDR3 is given without its conserved first and last residue. Clone size, where shown, is once, few, many, or a class for clones that have expanded.

v_call clone_size cdr3_aa
TRBV5-1 - ASSSGLERSTDTQY
TRBV18 few ASSPLTQGLNTEAF
TRBV28 - ASSLPDLAKNIQY
TRBV25-1 - ASREGGASGNTIY
TRBV27 few ASSFRDSGRAYEQF
TRBV5-6 - ASSLRVVSSRSYEQY
TRBV5-8 - ASSRKAGDGGYT
TRBV27 - ASGGGGSVTNEQY
TRBV14 - ASSLITGYGSYGYT
TRBV9 few ASSVGGQGWIEQF
TRBV7-2 - ASSYPPAAGGSLYEQY
TRBV28 once ASTHRRGAGIRETQY
TRBV11-2 - ASSFGGSIGY
TRBV27 - ASSFHPDTQY
TRBV5-5 - ASSLERNTGELF
TRBV7-3 - ASSWGHSNTEAF
TRBV7-9 - ASSLIGNTEAF
TRBV30 - AWSVGTVNGYT
TRBV27 once ASGVPTFGVYEQY
TRBV7-9 - ASSLRGSGSDEQF
TRBV28 - ASSSPGQGTGNTIY
TRBV7-9 once ASSSPAGTTEREQY
TRBV29-1 - SVRAGGSSYNEQF
TRBV11-1 - AGSTRGTDTQY
TRBV4-1 once ASSHPGSGGTGYT
TRBV5-4 - ASSLGRGQGEQF
TRBV6-4 - ASSESTRGVLAEQF
TRBV27 few ASIPPVKLQY
TRBV28 once ASSFGGRGLYEQY
TRBV6-6 - ASSQSGRAHYEQY
TRBV5-1 few ASSSTSGQETQY
TRBV19 few ASSTLAGGMTQY
TRBV29-1 - SVEDLGGGREAF
TRBV6-5 few ASSDPGLLNSPLH
TRBV27 - ASSSPGTGGGETQY
TRBV5-4 - ASSLGPTETDTQY
TRBV5-1 - ASSSGLAGTDTQY
TRBV5-1 - ASSQDTIGTGELF
TRBV9 - ASSQDPDRVQEKLF
TRBV5-1 - ASSPFRDGEKLF
TRBV2 - ASSGGAPYNSPLH
TRBV27 few ATLGGRGYT
TRBV6-1 few ATRRLNTEAF
TRBV28 - ASGRGAYGYT
TRBV6-5 - ATTRVAGNEQF
TRBV4-3 - ASSQERNREFTEAF
TRBV19 - ASSVRQGAKNIQY
TRBV6-1 few ASNQANSLSGNTIY
TRBV11-2 - ASSRRTSSETQY
TRBV5-1 - ASSKHEGRNQPQH